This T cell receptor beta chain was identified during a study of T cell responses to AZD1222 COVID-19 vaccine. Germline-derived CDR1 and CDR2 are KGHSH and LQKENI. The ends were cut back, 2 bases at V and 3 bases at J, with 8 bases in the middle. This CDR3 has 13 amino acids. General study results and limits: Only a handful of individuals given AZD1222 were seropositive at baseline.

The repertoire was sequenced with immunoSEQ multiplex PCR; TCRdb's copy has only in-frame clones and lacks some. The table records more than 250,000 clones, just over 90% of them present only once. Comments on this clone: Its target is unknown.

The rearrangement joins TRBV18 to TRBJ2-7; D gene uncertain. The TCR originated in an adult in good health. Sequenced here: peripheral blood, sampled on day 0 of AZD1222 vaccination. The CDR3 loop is CASSPETIYEQYF. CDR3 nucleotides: TGTGCCAGCTCACCAGAGACCATCTACGAGCAGTACTTC.